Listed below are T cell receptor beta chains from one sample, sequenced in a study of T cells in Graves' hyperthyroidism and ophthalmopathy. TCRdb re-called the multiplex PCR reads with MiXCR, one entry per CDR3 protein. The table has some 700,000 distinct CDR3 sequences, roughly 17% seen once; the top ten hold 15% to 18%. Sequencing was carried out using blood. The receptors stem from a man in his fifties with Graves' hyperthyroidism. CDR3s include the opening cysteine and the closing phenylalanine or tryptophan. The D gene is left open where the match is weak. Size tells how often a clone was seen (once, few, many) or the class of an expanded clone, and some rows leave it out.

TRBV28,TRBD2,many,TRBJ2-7,CASSPRTSGSGEQYF,TGTGCCAGCAGTCCTCGCACTAGCGGGAGCGGGGAGCAGTACTTC
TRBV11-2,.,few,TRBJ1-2,CASSWRRGGQGYGYTF,TGTGCCAGCAGCTGGAGGCGGGGGGGCCAGGGATATGGCTACACCTTC
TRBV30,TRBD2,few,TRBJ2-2,CAWRLAGHTGELFF,TGTGCCTGGAGACTAGCGGGTCACACCGGGGAGCTGTTTTTT
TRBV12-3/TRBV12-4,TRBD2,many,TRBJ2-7,CASSSLPGTSGRAPYEQYF,TGTGCCAGCAGTTCACTCCCCGGGACTAGCGGGAGGGCCCCCTACGAGCAGTACTTC
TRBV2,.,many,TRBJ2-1,CASSEFNGGEQFF,TGTGCCAGCAGTGAGTTTAACGGCGGTGAGCAGTTCTTC
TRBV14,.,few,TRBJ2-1,CASSHVHRSYNEQFF,TGTGCCAGCAGCCATGTCCACCGCTCCTACAATGAGCAGTTCTTC
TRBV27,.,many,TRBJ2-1,CASSLSRGISSYNEQFF,TGTGCCAGCAGTTTATCCCGCGGGATAAGCTCCTACAATGAGCAGTTCTTC
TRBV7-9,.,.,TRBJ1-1,CASSKSVANTEAFF,TGTGCCAGCTCAAAAAGTGTCGCGAACACTGAAGCTTTCTTT
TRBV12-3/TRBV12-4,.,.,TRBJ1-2,CASIAGGANYGYTF,TGTGCCAGCATCGCGGGGGGGGCGAACTATGGCTACACCTTC
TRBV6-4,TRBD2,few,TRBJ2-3,CASSLAGDGGDTQYF,TGTGCCAGCAGCCTAGCGGGAGACGGGGGAGATACGCAGTATTTT
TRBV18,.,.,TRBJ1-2,CASSLPTGGYTF,TGTGCCAGCTCACTCCCCACAGGCGGCTACACCTTC
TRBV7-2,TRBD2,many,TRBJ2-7,CASSLPGLAGAAYEQYF,TGTGCCAGCAGCCTTCCGGGACTAGCGGGAGCGGCCTACGAGCAGTACTTC
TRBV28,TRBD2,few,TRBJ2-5,CASKMGLAGAYQETQYF,TGTGCCAGCAAAATGGGACTAGCGGGAGCGTACCAAGAGACCCAGTACTTC
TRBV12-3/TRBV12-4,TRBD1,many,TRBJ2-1,CASSLATGARNEQFF,TGTGCCAGCAGTTTAGCCACAGGGGCGAGGAATGAGCAGTTCTTC
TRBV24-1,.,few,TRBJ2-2,CATSAGGTGTGELFF,TGTGCCACCAGTGCGGGAGGGACAGGGACCGGGGAGCTGTTTTTT
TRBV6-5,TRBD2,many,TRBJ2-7,CASSYSSREGTYEQYF,TGTGCCAGCAGTTACTCGAGCCGGGAGGGAACCTACGAGCAGTACTTC
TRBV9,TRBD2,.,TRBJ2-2,CASSVASGSLAGAGELFF,TGTGCCAGCAGCGTAGCTTCTGGTAGCCTAGCGGGAGCCGGGGAGCTGTTTTTT
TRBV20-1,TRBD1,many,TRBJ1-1,CSVAGQGTLNTEAFF,TGCAGTGTCGCGGGACAGGGGACATTGAACACTGAAGCTTTCTTT
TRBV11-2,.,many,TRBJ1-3,CASSLGGTSSGNTIYF,TGTGCCAGCAGCTTAGGAGGAACCTCCTCTGGAAACACCATATATTTT
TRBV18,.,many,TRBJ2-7,CASSPRVGEQYF,TGTGCCAGCTCACCGCGGGTCGGCGAGCAGTACTTC
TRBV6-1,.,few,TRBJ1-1,CASSESVGWNTEAFF,TGTGCCAGCAGTGAATCAGTGGGATGGAACACTGAAGCTTTCTTT
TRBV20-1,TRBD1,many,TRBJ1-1,CSAIGTDPYPQAFF,TGCAGTGCGATCGGGACAGATCCATATCCCCAAGCTTTCTTT
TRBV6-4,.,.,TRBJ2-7,CASSEDRGADEQYF,TGTGCCAGCAGTGAAGATCGGGGGGCGGACGAGCAGTACTTC
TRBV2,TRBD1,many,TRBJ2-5,CASKYTGEETQYF,TGTGCCAGCAAATATACAGGGGAAGAGACCCAGTACTTC
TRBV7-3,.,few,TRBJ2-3,CASSSSCTDTQYF,TGTGCCAGCAGCTCATCCTGCACAGATACGCAGTATTTT
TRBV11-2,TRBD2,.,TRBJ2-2,CASSLGGGWTGELFF,TGTGCCAGCAGCTTAGGCGGGGGTTGGACCGGGGAGCTGTTTTTT
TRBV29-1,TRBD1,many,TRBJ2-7,CSVEQTTGTYEQYF,TGCAGCGTTGAACAGACGACAGGGACCTACGAGCAGTACTTC
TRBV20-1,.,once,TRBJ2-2,CSAEKRTGELFF,TGCAGTGCTGAGAAGCGGACCGGGGAGCTGTTTTTT
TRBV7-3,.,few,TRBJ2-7,CASSPWAGREQYF,TGTGCCAGCAGCCCCTGGGCCGGGCGGGAGCAGTACTTC
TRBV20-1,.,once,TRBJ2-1,CSASGGLATSSYNEQFF,TGCAGTGCTAGTGGAGGGCTAGCGACGAGCTCCTACAATGAGCAGTTCTTC